This is a list of T cell receptor beta chains from one sample in a study of PD-1 blockade in classical Hodgkin lymphoma. Assay used: immunoSEQ multiplex PCR; TCRdb lists only in-frame clones, some missing. There are fewer than 110,000 clones in the sample; around 89% occur only once, and 6.6% lies in the top ten. Sequencing used peripheral blood mononuclear cells (PBMCs), obtained before the second cycle of nivolumab. The receptors come from a human donor with classical Hodgkin lymphoma. CDR3s include the opening cysteine and the closing phenylalanine or tryptophan. The D gene is left open where the match is weak. Clone size is given for some rows only: seen once, a few or many times, or a class if the clone is expanded.

j_call | d_call | clone_size | v_call | cdr3_nt | cdr3_aa
TRBJ1-1 | . | . | TRBV7-6 | TGTGCCAGCAGCTCGGGGCCGGGGATTGGAACTGAAGCTTTCTTT | CASSSGPGIGTEAFF
TRBJ2-5 | TRBD2 | . | TRBV5-1 | TGCGCCAGCAGCTACCGACGGGGGGTCCAAGAGACCCAGTACTTC | CASSYRRGVQETQYF
TRBJ1-1 | . | . | TRBV6-5 | TGTGCCAGCAGTTACACCCACGGGGAGAACACTGAAGCTTTCTTT | CASSYTHGENTEAFF
TRBJ1-2 | . | . | TRBV30 | TGTGCCTGGGTGCTCGGCTATGGCTACACCTTC | CAWVLGYGYTF
TRBJ2-1 | TRBD2 | . | TRBV27 | TGTGCCAGCACAAACGGGGGGGGGTCCTACAATGAGCAGTTCTTC | CASTNGGGSYNEQFF
TRBJ2-7 | . | . | TRBV5-5 | TGTGCCAGCAGCTTGGGAAGGCTAGACTCCTACGAGCAGTACTTC | CASSLGRLDSYEQYF
TRBJ2-1 | . | . | TRBV30 | TGTGCCTGGAGTGTAAGCATGTCGAGCTCCTACAATGAGCAGTTCTTC | CAWSVSMSSSYNEQFF
TRBJ1-1 | . | few | TRBV30 | TGTGCCTGGGGGGGAGGAAAGCCGAACACTGAAGCTTTCTTT | CAWGGGKPNTEAFF
TRBJ1-5 | . | . | TRBV4-1 | TGCGCCAGCAGCCAAGAAGGTGGCGGACTTAGCAATCAGCCCCAGCATTTT | CASSQEGGGLSNQPQHF
TRBJ1-2 | TRBD1 | . | TRBV5-6 | TGTGCCAGCACCCGGGACAGTTTTTATGGCTACACCTTC | CASTRDSFYGYTF
TRBJ2-1 | . | . | TRBV5-6 | TGTGCCAGCAGTAGGCTCCCCCTTTTGGATGAGCAGTTCTTC | CASSRLPLLDEQFF
TRBJ1-5 | . | . | TRBV7-8 | TGTGCCAGCAGCCCCCGAAGAACAGGGAGAGGCAATCAGCCCCAGCATTTT | CASSPRRTGRGNQPQHF
TRBJ1-2 | . | . | TRBV6-5 | TGTGCCAGCAGTTACGCCGGGACCCACTATGGCTACACCTTC | CASSYAGTHYGYTF
TRBJ2-5 | . | . | TRBV14 | TGTGCCAGCAGGGCGGCCGGGGTGCAGGAGACCCAGTACTTC | CASRAAGVQETQYF
TRBJ2-1 | . | . | TRBV19 | TGTGCCAGTAATGCGGGGGCCCTAGATGAGCAGTTCTTC | CASNAGALDEQFF
TRBJ2-1 | . | . | TRBV5-1 | TGCGCCAGCAGCTCTCCCCGAGGGAATGAGCAGTTCTTC | CASSSPRGNEQFF
TRBJ2-1 | . | . | TRBV30 | TGTGCCTGGAGTGTGGGCGAAGGAGGGTTCTTC | CAWSVGEGGFF
TRBJ2-1 | . | once | TRBV10-3 | TGTGCCATCAGTGACGCGGTGAGGGGCTACAATGAGCAGTTCTTC | CAISDAVRGYNEQFF
TRBJ2-3 | TRBD1 | . | TRBV29-1 | TGCAGCGCCAATGGACAGGACACAGATACGCAGTATTTT | CSANGQDTDTQYF
TRBJ1-1 | . | . | TRBV10-1 | TGCGCCAGCAGTGAGTCTACAGGGACTGGCACTGAAGCTTTCTTT | CASSESTGTGTEAFF
TRBJ1-1 | TRBD1 | . | TRBV19 | TGTGCCAGTATCGGGGACAGGGTCACTGAAGCTTTCTTT | CASIGDRVTEAFF
TRBJ2-1 | . | once | TRBV19 | TGTGCCAGTAGTAAAGGGGGCTCCTACAATGAGCAGTTCTTC | CASSKGGSYNEQFF
TRBJ2-4 | . | . | TRBV7-9 | TGTGCCAGCAGCCCAAAAAGGGAGGAGCGGGCCAAAAACATTCAGTACTTC | CASSPKREERAKNIQYF
TRBJ2-5 | . | . | TRBV7-9 | TGTGCCAGCAGCTTCGGGACTGACCAAGAGACCCAGTACTTC | CASSFGTDQETQYF
TRBJ1-1 | . | . | TRBV29-1 | TGCAGCGGGGGGACATTGGGCACTGAAGCTTTCTTT | CSGGTLGTEAFF
TRBJ1-5 | . | once | TRBV9 | TGTGCCAGCAGCGCAGCGGAACGGGGGGGCAATCAGCCCCAGCATTTT | CASSAAERGGNQPQHF
TRBJ2-2 | . | few | TRBV6-4 | TGTGCCAGCAGTGACACCGCGGTGAACACCGGGGAGCTGTTTTTT | CASSDTAVNTGELFF
TRBJ1-4 | . | few | TRBV4-3 | TGCGCCAGCAGCCAAGATAGGGCAACTAATGAAAAACTGTTTTTT | CASSQDRATNEKLFF
TRBJ2-7 | TRBD1 | . | TRBV19 | TGTGCCAGTAGGGGACCGGGACAGGGGTTCTCCTACGAGCAGTACTTC | CASRGPGQGFSYEQYF
TRBJ2-4 | . | once | TRBV11-2 | TGTGCCAGCAGGTCCCTGGGGGCTAGCCTAGCCAAAAACATTCAGTACTTC | CASRSLGASLAKNIQYF
TRBJ2-5 | TRBD2 | . | TRBV5-1 | TGCGCCAGCAGCTTCCTAGCGGGGGGGCAAGAGACCCAGTACTTC | CASSFLAGGQETQYF
TRBJ2-5 | . | once | TRBV15 | TGTGCCACCAGCAGAGATAAACAGGGAGAGACCCAGTACTTC | CATSRDKQGETQYF
TRBJ1-5 | . | once | TRBV9 | TGTGCCAGCAGCGTAGACGGACAAAATCAGCCCCAGCATTTT | CASSVDGQNQPQHF
TRBJ1-5 | TRBD1 | . | TRBV7-2 | TGTGCCAGCAGCACATGGACAGGGGGCAATCAGCCCCAGCATTTT | CASSTWTGGNQPQHF
TRBJ2-5 | . | once | TRBV29-1 | TGCAGCGAATTGACAGCTCAAGAGACCCAGTACTTC | CSELTAQETQYF
TRBJ2-7 | . | . | TRBV30 | TGTGCCTGGAGTGGGGCAGGGAACGAGCAGTACTTC | CAWSGAGNEQYF
TRBJ1-1 | . | . | TRBV7-6 | TGTGCCAGCAGCTTAGGGGGAAGGAACACTGAAGCTTTCTTT | CASSLGGRNTEAFF
TRBJ2-3 | TRBD2 | . | TRBV5-4 | TGTGCCAGCAGCTTGGGGATAGCGGGGGGGCCCGGGGATACGCAGTATTTT | CASSLGIAGGPGDTQYF
TRBJ1-2 | . | . | TRBV7-1 | TGTGCCAGCAGCTTAGCGTCCGTCGGACAGACTAGATATGGCTACACCTTC | CASSLASVGQTRYGYTF
TRBJ1-5 | . | . | TRBV2 | TGTGCCAGCAGTGATCACAGGGACCAGCCCCAGCATTTT | CASSDHRDQPQHF
TRBJ1-2 | . | few | TRBV5-1 | TGCGCCAGCAGCCCCACCCCATGGGACTATGGCTACACCTTC | CASSPTPWDYGYTF
TRBJ2-7 | . | . | TRBV7-2 | TGTGCCAGCAGCCGCCAGCCGAGAGCACCCTACGAGCAGTACTTC | CASSRQPRAPYEQYF
TRBJ1-6 | . | . | TRBV5-8 | TGTGCCAGCAGCTTTAATAATTCACCCCTCCACTTT | CASSFNNSPLHF
TRBJ2-3 | . | . | TRBV15 | TGTGCCACCAGCAGACTAGCGAGAAGCACAGATACGCAGTATTTT | CATSRLARSTDTQYF
TRBJ2-3 | . | once | TRBV30 | TGTGCCTGGAGGGTAGGGTTCCGCACAGATACGCAGTATTTT | CAWRVGFRTDTQYF
TRBJ2-6 | . | few | TRBV4-2 | TGTGCCAGCAGCCCGGCGGGCGGGGCTTCTGGGGCCAACGTCCTGACTTTC | CASSPAGGASGANVLTF